A selection of T cell receptor beta chains follows, all from one sample in a study of technical replicates of blood from four donors. Here immunoSEQ multiplex PCR was the method, and the copy in TCRdb shows in-frame clones only, minus some. The table shows about 89,000 clones, with about 94% occurring only once. The sample consisted of T cells isolated from PBMCs. These receptors were taken from a human donor in good health. The CDR3 runs from the conserved cysteine through the conserved F or W. A D gene is named only where the DNA matches it firmly. Expanded clones get a size class; other rows say once, few or many, or leave the size out.

>.|TRBV28|TRBJ2-2|.
CASSPPRTENTGELFF
TGTGCCAGCAGTCCCCCTAGAACGGAGAACACCGGGGAGCTGTTTTTT
>.|TRBV9|TRBJ2-1|once
CASSADTLDNEQFF
TGTGCCAGCAGCGCGGACACCTTGGACAATGAGCAGTTCTTC
>.|TRBV9|TRBJ1-1|.
CASSKGVTEAFF
TGTGCCAGCAGCAAGGGGGTCACTGAAGCTTTCTTT
>.|TRBV19|TRBJ1-2|.
CASSTPQGPYYGYTF
TGTGCCAGTAGTACTCCCCAGGGGCCGTACTATGGCTACACCTTC
>TRBD1|TRBV28|TRBJ1-2|.
CASSSTGKPNYGYTF
TGTGCCAGCAGTTCGACAGGGAAACCTAACTATGGCTACACCTTC
>TRBD2|TRBV7-9|TRBJ2-7|.
CASSWASGRLPYEQYF
TGTGCCAGCAGTTGGGCTAGCGGGAGATTGCCCTACGAGCAGTACTTC
>.|TRBV18|TRBJ1-3|once
CASSPAQPSVGNTIYF
TGTGCCAGCTCACCTGCACAGCCCTCTGTTGGAAACACCATATATTTT
>.|TRBV19|TRBJ2-6|.
CASSISGWGQEANVLTF
TGTGCCAGTAGTATTAGTGGCTGGGGGCAAGAGGCCAACGTCCTGACTTTC
>TRBD2|TRBV11-3|TRBJ2-7|.
CASGLAGGYEQYF
TGTGCCAGCGGACTAGCGGGGGGCTACGAGCAGTACTTC
>TRBD1|TRBV4-1|TRBJ2-7|.
CASSPDRGFYEQYF
TGCGCCAGCAGCCCGGACAGGGGGTTCTACGAGCAGTACTTC
>.|TRBV21-1|TRBJ1-2|.
CASSGRGYVDNYGYTF
TGTGCCAGCAGCGGAAGGGGGTATGTCGACAACTATGGCTACACCTTC
>.|TRBV5-6|TRBJ2-3|.
CASSFRFVSGPDTQYF
TGTGCCAGCAGCTTTCGTTTCGTCAGCGGCCCAGATACGCAGTATTTT
>TRBD2|TRBV28|TRBJ2-7|.
CASSPLAGTGNEQYF
TGTGCCAGCAGTCCCCTAGCGGGGACGGGGAACGAGCAGTACTTC
>.|TRBV19|TRBJ1-6|.
CASSMPQYNSPLHF
TGTGCCAGTAGTATGCCACAGTATAATTCACCCCTCCACTTT
>.|TRBV7-9|TRBJ2-4|.
CASSSHKTGYKAKNIQYF
TGTGCCAGCAGCTCCCATAAAACAGGTTACAAAGCCAAAAACATTCAGTACTTC
>.|TRBV2|TRBJ2-3|.
CASSGFSRDTQYF
TGTGCCAGCAGTGGGTTCTCCCGGGATACGCAGTATTTT
>.|TRBV5-1|TRBJ1-6|.
CASRRDDRVENSPLHF
TGCGCCAGCAGGCGGGACGATCGGGTAGAGAATTCACCCCTCCACTTT
>TRBD1|TRBV28|TRBJ2-7|.
CASSSGQGVRYEQYF
TGTGCCAGCAGCTCAGGACAGGGGGTTCGTTACGAGCAGTACTTC
>.|TRBV4-1|TRBJ2-5|.
CASSQDRREETQYF
TGCGCCAGCAGCCAAGATCGGAGGGAAGAGACCCAGTACTTC
>TRBD1|TRBV28|TRBJ1-5|.
CASSRDRALQPQHF
TGTGCCAGCAGCCGGGACAGGGCTCTTCAGCCCCAGCATTTT
>TRBD1|TRBV7-2|TRBJ1-1|.
CASSLGGTGAISFF
TGTGCCAGCAGTCTTGGCGGGACAGGGGCGATTTCTTTCTTT
>TRBD2|TRBV29-1|TRBJ2-2|few
CSVKTSGVNTGELFF
TGCAGCGTTAAGACTAGCGGGGTGAACACCGGGGAGCTGTTTTTT
>.|TRBV20-1|TRBJ1-1|.
CSAMPQGEAFF
TGCAGTGCCATGCCTCAGGGGGAAGCTTTCTTT
>TRBD1|TRBV25-1|TRBJ1-3|.
CASSEGSGRGSLNTIYF
TGTGCCAGCAGTGAAGGATCGGGCAGGGGGTCTTTGAACACCATATATTTT
>.|TRBV7-8|TRBJ1-3|.
CASSLRVQGASGNTIYF
TGTGCCAGCAGCCTGAGGGTACAGGGCGCCTCTGGAAACACCATATATTTT
>.|TRBV29-1|TRBJ1-2|.
CSVELGGGGYTF
TGCAGCGTTGAATTGGGGGGAGGAGGCTACACCTTC
>.|TRBV5-5|TRBJ2-3|once
CASAVSTDTQYF
TGTGCCAGCGCAGTGAGCACAGATACGCAGTATTTT
>.|TRBV29-1|TRBJ2-1|.
CSALSGFSYNEQFF
TGCAGCGCCCTTAGCGGATTCTCCTACAATGAGCAGTTCTTC
>TRBD2|TRBV9|TRBJ2-1|.
CASSLSGTSGYNEQFF
TGTGCCAGCAGCCTATCCGGGACTAGCGGCTACAATGAGCAGTTCTTC
>TRBD2|TRBV30|TRBJ2-1|.
CAWANGGFHNEQFF
TGTGCCTGGGCTAACGGGGGGTTCCACAATGAGCAGTTCTTC
>TRBD2|TRBV2|TRBJ2-2|.
CASSVRAGVTGELFF
TGTGCCAGCAGTGTACGAGCGGGAGTAACCGGGGAGCTGTTTTTT
>.|TRBV29-1|TRBJ1-3|.
CSVDTSGQAGNTIYF
TGCAGCGTAGACACTAGTGGGCAAGCTGGAAACACCATATATTTT
>.|TRBV7-9|TRBJ1-1|once
CASSLWGGTEAFF
TGTGCCAGCAGCTTGTGGGGGGGTACTGAAGCTTTCTTT
>TRBD2|TRBV29-1|TRBJ2-7|.
CSVEDLSTSGTYEQYF
TGCAGCGTTGAAGATCTTTCGACTAGCGGAACCTACGAGCAGTACTTC
>.|TRBV27|TRBJ1-1|.
CASSSISSTEAFF
TGTGCCAGCAGTTCTATTAGCTCCACTGAAGCTTTCTTT
>.|TRBV7-9|TRBJ2-3|.
CASSSRGF
TGTGCCAGCAGTTCCAGGGGTTTT